This T cell receptor (beta chain) stems from a study of identical twins. There are many counts of this clonotype. TCRdb reanalysed the 5' RACE reads using MiXCR and keeps one entry per CDR3 protein. The profile shows roughly 190,000 distinct CDR3 sequences, about a sixth of them singletons. With 4 bases clipped from V and 1 base from J, the junction kept 3 bases outside the gene matches. Per germline, CDR1 MRHNA and CDR2 SNTAGT. The CDR3 is 15 amino acids. The same data also went into a second study, on T cells expressing NK-cell markers. As that report states: The study left the HCMV specificity of expanded NKG2C+ T cell clones unresolved.

This sequence joins TRBV6-4 and TRBJ2-3, with 9 bases aligning to TRBD2. The receptor's source is a woman aged 18-35 years in good health. Sequencing was done on a sample of CD8+ T cells sorted from blood. The CDR3 protein is CASSALAGGTDTQYF. The CDR3 DNA is TGTGCCAGCAGTGCTTTAGCGGGGGGCACAGATACGCAGTATTTT.